Shown below are 30 T cell receptor beta chains from a single sample sequenced in a study of blood T cell repertoires in COVID-19. Profiling relied on immunoSEQ multiplex PCR, and the TCRdb table lists in-frame clones only, not all of them. The sample consists of around 300,000 clones, about 90% of them appearing once. The material sequenced was peripheral blood. Every receptor here comes from a woman aged 50 to 60 with COVID-19, enrolled during active disease.

The chain has TRBV30 and TRBJ1-2; D not resolved. The CDR3 runs to 15 residues. The germline CDR1 and CDR2 sequences are GTSNPN and SVGIG (reference sequence). Deletions cut 4 bases from V and 4 bases from J, with 19 bases between. CDR3 DNA: TGTGCCTGGACCTCAGACACTCGCGCATCCTATGGCTACACCTTC. Protein sequence: CAWTSDTRASYGYTF.

The chain uses TRBV10-1 and TRBJ2-1, with TRBD1 as a possible D gene (6 bases). CDR1 is WNHNN and CDR2 is SYGVQD in the germline V gene (reference sequence). The CDR3 has 16 amino acids. The germline V and J ends were trimmed by 3 bases and 3 bases, with 15 bases remaining between them. CDR3 nucleotides: TGCGCCAGCAGTGAAATTAGGGGGATTTTCTACAATGAGCAGTTCTTC. Residues: CASSEIRGIFYNEQFF.

The chain joins TRBV5-4 to TRBJ2-7, with TRBD2 matching 11 bases. V lost 1 base and J lost 3; bases outside the gene matches: 9. The CDR3 has 17 amino acids. Per germline, CDR1 SGHNT and CDR2 YYREEE (reference sequence). Here the CDR3 reads CASSLSLGTSGDYEQYF. Here the CDR3 DNA reads TGTGCCAGCAGCTTGTCGCTCGGGACTAGCGGAGACTACGAGCAGTACTTC. Combining the CDR3 with reference TRBV5-4 and TRBJ2-7 gives the whole variable domain ETGVTQSPTHLIKTRGQQVTLRCSSQSGHNTVSWYQQALGQGPQFIFQYYREEENGRGNFPPRFSGLQFPNYSSELNVNALELDDSALYLCASSLSLGTSGDYEQYFGPGTRLTVT.

The V gene is TRBV9, the J gene TRBJ2-3; 13 positions agree with TRBD2. The CDR3 runs to 16 residues. J lost 5 bases, V lost 3 bases, and 6 bases had no gene match. The germline CDR1 and CDR2 sequences are SGDLS and YYNGEE. Written as DNA, the CDR3 is TGTGCCAGCAGCGGAAGACTAGCGGGAGGAGGAGATACGCAGTATTTT. Amino acids: CASSGRLAGGGDTQYF.

This clone has only one observation. The chain is built from TRBV25-1 and TRBJ1-2; 8 bases map to TRBD1. The V and J ends lost 3 bases and 5 bases, in that order; junction bases with no gene match: 5. The germline gives CDR1 MGHDK, CDR2 SYGVNS. This CDR3 region has 14 residues. The CDR3 spells CASSDDRGGYGYTF. CDR3 coding DNA: TGTGCCAGCAGTGACGACAGGGGTGGGTATGGCTACACCTTC.

The chain carries TRBV19 and TRBJ1-3, with 7 bases fitting TRBD1. V lost 3 bases, J lost 0 bases, and 8 bases stayed unmatched. Germline V gene data show CDR1 as LNHDA and CDR2 as SQIVND (reference sequence). This CDR3 has 17 amino acids. In DNA, the CDR3 is TGTGCCAGTAGTATGCTAAAGGACAGGATCTCTGGAAACACCATATATTTT. Amino acids: CASSMLKDRISGNTIYF.

This chain joins TRBV5-5 and TRBJ1-1; D ambiguous. Germline CDR1 SGHKS, CDR2 YYEKEE (reference sequence). V was pared by 1 base and J by 3 bases, with 13 bases between. CDR3 length: 15 amino acids. The CDR3 nucleotides are TGTGCCAGCAGCTTGTGGGGAGGAGGACACACTGAAGCTTTCTTT. Protein sequence: CASSLWGGGHTEAFF.

The rearrangement links TRBV24-1 to TRBJ1-1; the D gene is possibly TRBD1 (5 bases). The V gene lost 7 bases and the J gene lost 3 bases, with 14 bases spanning the gap. The CDR3 is 14 amino acids. CDR1 KGHDR and CDR2 SFDVKD come from the germline V gene. As DNA, the CDR3 is TGTGCCACCAGCAGGGTGGACGAACACACTGAAGCTTTCTTT. Protein product: CATSRVDEHTEAFF.

V usage is TRBV5-1 and J usage is TRBJ2-5, with 8 positions matching TRBD2. V was pared by 0 bases and J by 2 bases, with 15 bases of the junction left unmatched. The CDR3 has 19 amino acids. Per germline, CDR1 SGHRS and CDR2 YFSETQ. CDR3 DNA: TGCGCCAGCAGCTTGGCCATAACGGGAGGGCCAAGACGACAAGAGACCCAGTACTTC. Its translation: CASSLAITGGPRRQETQYF.

The V gene is TRBV30, the J gene TRBJ2-7; weak D call: TRBD1 (6 bases). The germline gives CDR1 GTSNPN, CDR2 SVGIG (reference sequence). The CDR3 totals 11 residues. V lost 5 bases to trimming and J lost 7 bases, with 12 bases between them. CDR3 sequence (DNA): TGTGCCTGGCAGGGGACGGGGGAGCAGTACTTC. Its protein is CAWQGTGEQYF. Full variable domain (outside the CDR3, taken from reference TRBV30 and TRBJ2-7): SQTIHQWPATLVQPVGSPLSLECTVEGTSNPNLYWYRQAAGRGLQLLFYSVGIGQISSEVPQNLSASRPQDRQFILSSKKLLLSDSGFYLCAWQGTGEQYFGPGTRLTVT.

The rearrangement joins TRBV15 to TRBJ2-7, with D possibly TRBD1 on 6 matching bases. The CDR3 is 14 residues long. CDR1 and CDR2 from the germline V gene are LNHNV and YYDKDF (reference sequence). V lost 5 bases to trimming and J lost 6 bases, with 17 bases between them. The CDR3 DNA reads TGTGCCACCAGCCCTGGGACATTTGGGAGCGAGCAGTACTTC. Protein sequence: CATSPGTFGSEQYF.

The V and J genes are TRBV30 and TRBJ1-1; TRBD1 matches 9 bases. CDR1 is GTSNPN, CDR2 SVGIG, per germline (reference sequence). The junction had 10 bases not matched to a gene; V was cut back by 3 bases and J by 5 bases. This CDR3 region has 15 residues. The chain's CDR3 is CAWRPGTGSWTEAFF. Here the CDR3 DNA reads TGTGCCTGGAGGCCCGGGACAGGGTCTTGGACTGAAGCTTTCTTT.

The genes are TRBV15 and TRBJ1-5; no reliable D call. The germline CDR1 and CDR2 sequences are LNHNV and YYDKDF (reference sequence). Trimming removed 3 bases from V and 2 bases from J, with 8 bases in between. The length of the CDR3 is 14 residues. CDR3 nucleotides: TGTGCCACCAGCAGCCCCCAGGGCAATCAGCCCCAGCATTTT. Translating gives CATSSPQGNQPQHF. The variable domain in full, completed from reference TRBV15 and TRBJ1-5, reads DAMVIQNPRYQVTQFGKPVTLSCSQTLNHNVMYWYQQKSSQAPKLLFHYYDKDFNNEADTPDNFQSRRPNTSFCFLDIRSPGLGDTAMYLCATSSPQGNQPQHFGDGTRLSIL.

The chain carries TRBV14 and TRBJ1-4, with unresolved D. V lost 0 bases to trimming and J lost 6 bases, with 5 bases between them. The CDR3 extends over 13 amino acids. Germline V gene data show CDR1 as SGHDN and CDR2 as FVKESK. For the CDR3, the DNA is TGTGCCAGCAGCCAAGATCTTCATGAAAAACTGTTTTTT. The encoded protein is CASSQDLHEKLFF. Complete variable domain (other parts from reference TRBV14 and TRBJ1-4): EAGVTQFPSHSVIEKGQTVTLRCDPISGHDNLYWYRRVMGKEIKFLLHFVKESKQDESGMPNNRFLAERTGGTYSTLKVQPAELEDSGVYFCASSQDLHEKLFFGSGTQLSVL.

This clone appeared a single time. The chain uses TRBV11-3 and TRBJ2-3; 8 nucleotides agree with TRBD2. The trim removed 1 base at V and 2 bases at J, leaving 8 bases unmatched. CDR1 and CDR2 (germline): SGHNT, YENEEA. This CDR3 has 17 amino acids. The CDR3 DNA reads TGTGCCAGCAGCTTAGGACTAGCGAAAGTGGACACAGATACGCAGTATTTT. The encoded protein is CASSLGLAKVDTDTQYF.

The chain couples TRBV6-5 to TRBJ2-7; the match to TRBD1 covers 10 bases. The J segment lost 3 bases and the V segment lost 2 bases, leaving 4 bases of the junction unmatched. CDR3 size: 15 residues. Germline CDR1 reads MNHEY; CDR2 reads SVGAGI. The CDR3 spells CASSYRDRGGYEQYF. CDR3 sequence (DNA): TGTGCCAGCAGTTACAGGGACAGGGGTGGCTACGAGCAGTACTTC.

The CDR3 DNA reads as TGTGCCAGCAGCTTCGGACAGGGTCGGACAGATACGCAGTATTTT. Encoded protein: CASSFGQGRTDTQYF. The chain joins TRBV7-2 to TRBJ2-3; 8 bases line up with TRBD1. There are 15 residues in the CDR3. The germline CDR1 and CDR2 sequences are SGHTA and FQGNSA. Losses at the gene ends were 3 bases for V and 3 bases for J; bases not matched to a gene: 5.

This clone was recorded only once. The chain couples TRBV12-5 to TRBJ2-7; 9 bases align to TRBD1. Germline V gives CDR1 LGHNT, CDR2 FRNRAP. The CDR3 is made up of 14 amino acids. Losses at the gene ends were 4 bases for V and 4 bases for J; bases not matched to a gene: 5. In DNA form, the CDR3 reads TGTGCTAGTGGTTCCGGGACAGGGCATTACGAGCAGTACTTC. Amino acids: CASGSGTGHYEQYF.

The chain has TRBV30 and TRBJ2-7, with unresolved D. V lost 0 bases, J lost 6 bases, and 9 bases lay in between. The CDR3 has 12 residues. Germline lookup yields CDR1 GTSNPN and CDR2 SVGIG (reference sequence). CDR3 amino acids: CAWSVTPGEQYF. DNA for the CDR3: TGTGCCTGGAGTGTAACCCCGGGCGAGCAGTACTTC.

The rearrangement joins TRBV10-3 to TRBJ2-3; D may be TRBD2 (5 bases). V lost 6 bases, J lost 2 bases, and 15 bases lay in between. Per germline, CDR1 ENHRY and CDR2 SYGVKD. This CDR3 has 15 amino acids. CDR3 loop: CAIRGAGGPTDTQYF. In DNA form, the CDR3 reads TGTGCCATCAGAGGAGCCGGAGGCCCCACAGATACGCAGTATTTT.

The chain employs TRBV21-1 and TRBJ1-4; the tabulated D call, TRBD1, remains unverified against the DNA. TRBV21-1 is designated a pseudogene. CDR3 size: 12 residues. The CDR3 DNA reads TGTGCCAGATGTTCTGGGACAGAAAAACTGTTTTTT. Translation gives CARCSGTEKLFF.

The genes are TRBV7-9 and TRBJ2-2; 9 bases map to TRBD2. Per the germline V gene, CDR1 is SEHNR and CDR2 is FQNEAQ (reference sequence). The CDR3 contains 16 residues. Trimming cost V 5 bases and J 6 bases; bases outside gene matches: 10. DNA of the CDR3: TGTGCCAGCAGCCGATTAGCGGGAGAGCGGGCCGGGGAGCTGTTTTTT. It yields the protein CASSRLAGERAGELFF. Using reference TRBV7-9 and TRBJ2-2 for the parts outside the CDR3, the full variable domain is DTGVSQNPRHKITKRGQNVTFRCDPISEHNRLYWYRQTLGQGPEFLTYFQNEAQLEKSRLLSDRFSAERPKGSFSTLEIQRTEQGDSAMYLCASSRLAGERAGELFFGEGSRLTVL.

V is TRBV7-9 and J is TRBJ2-1; D gene uncertain. Germline values: CDR1 SEHNR, CDR2 FQNEAQ (reference sequence). V was cut by 2 bases and J by 1 base, with 12 bases left in between. This CDR3 is built from 16 residues. The CDR3 region is CASSLIARPSYNEQFF. For the CDR3, the DNA is TGTGCCAGCAGCTTAATCGCTAGACCATCCTACAATGAGCAGTTCTTC. Full variable domain (rest looked up from reference TRBV7-9 and TRBJ2-1): DTGVSQNPRHKITKRGQNVTFRCDPISEHNRLYWYRQTLGQGPEFLTYFQNEAQLEKSRLLSDRFSAERPKGSFSTLEIQRTEQGDSAMYLCASSLIARPSYNEQFFGPGTRLTVL.

V and J are TRBV5-1 and TRBJ2-1; D is perhaps TRBD1 (6 bases). V lost 4 bases and J lost 7, with 21 bases in between. Per germline, CDR1 SGHRS and CDR2 YFSETQ. The CDR3 runs 16 residues. CDR3 nucleotide sequence: TGCGCCAGCAGCCCCCTTACTGGGGGCCGATTTAATGAGCAGTTCTTC. Translating gives CASSPLTGGRFNEQFF.

The chain couples TRBV5-1 to TRBJ1-1; 8 bases align to TRBD1. The V and J ends lost 3 bases and 7 bases, in that order; junction bases with no gene match: 2. Germline CDR1 and CDR2: SGHRS and YFSETQ. The CDR3 covers 12 residues. The CDR3 sequence is CASSWDRLEAFF. The CDR3 DNA reads as TGCGCCAGCAGCTGGGACAGGCTTGAAGCTTTCTTT.

This sequence joins TRBV30 and TRBJ1-2; no clear D. Germline V CDR1 and CDR2: GTSNPN, SVGIG (reference sequence). The CDR3 covers 14 residues. Trimming took 3 bases from V and 0 from J, leaving 11 bases between them. This chain's CDR3 is CAWSPGRANYGYTF. CDR3 nucleotides: TGTGCCTGGAGCCCGGGGAGGGCTAACTATGGCTACACCTTC.

The chain combines TRBV28 with TRBJ1-2; 8 positions match TRBD1. J gave up 2 bases and V 3 bases, and 5 bases lay outside the gene matches. The germline CDR1 and CDR2 sequences are MDHEN and SYDVKM. The CDR3 contains 15 residues. In DNA form, the CDR3 reads TGTGCCAGCAGTTTGGCCGCAGGGGGCAACTATGGCTACACCTTC. This codes for CASSLAAGGNYGYTF.

In its sample, this clone was seen once. This chain joins TRBV27 and TRBJ1-1, with 8 bases matching TRBD1. This CDR3 is 15 amino acids long. Germline CDR1 is MNHEY and CDR2 is SMNVEV (reference sequence). The V gene end was trimmed by 6 bases and the J gene end by 4 bases; junction bases not matched to a gene: 10. Here the CDR3 reads CASRIGTGSGTEAFF. DNA of the CDR3: TGTGCCAGCAGGATAGGGACAGGATCGGGCACTGAAGCTTTCTTT.

The chain couples TRBV7-2 to TRBJ2-4, with D maybe TRBD2 (5 bases). V was pared by 3 bases and J by 0 bases, with 12 bases between. CDR3 length: 16 amino acids. In germline, CDR1 is SGHTA, CDR2 FQGNSA. DNA for the CDR3: TGTGCCAGCAGCTTCTCGGGGATTCTAGCCAAAAACATTCAGTACTTC. It specifies CASSFSGILAKNIQYF.

V gene TRBV18 combines with J gene TRBJ2-6, with a possible D match to TRBD1 (6 bases). CDR3 size: 20 residues. Germline values: CDR1 KGHSH, CDR2 LQKENI. V was cut by 4 bases and J by 0 bases, with 22 bases left in between. The CDR3 nucleotides are TGTGCCAGCTCACTTGTGGGAAACAGGGTTGCGGACTCTGGGGCCAACGTCCTGACTTTC. Translation gives CASSLVGNRVADSGANVLTF.